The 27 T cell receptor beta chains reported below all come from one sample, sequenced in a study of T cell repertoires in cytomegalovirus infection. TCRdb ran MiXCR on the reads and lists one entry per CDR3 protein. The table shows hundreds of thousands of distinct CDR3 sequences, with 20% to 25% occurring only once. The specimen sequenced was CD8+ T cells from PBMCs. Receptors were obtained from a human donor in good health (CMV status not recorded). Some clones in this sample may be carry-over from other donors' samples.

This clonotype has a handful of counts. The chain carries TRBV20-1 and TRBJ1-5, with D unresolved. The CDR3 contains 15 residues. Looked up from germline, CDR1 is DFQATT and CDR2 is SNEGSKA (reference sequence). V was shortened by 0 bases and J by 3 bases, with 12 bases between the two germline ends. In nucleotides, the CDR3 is TGCAGTGCTAGAGATAGCCAGGCCCCCAATCAGCCCCAGCATTTT. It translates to CSARDSQAPNQPQHF.

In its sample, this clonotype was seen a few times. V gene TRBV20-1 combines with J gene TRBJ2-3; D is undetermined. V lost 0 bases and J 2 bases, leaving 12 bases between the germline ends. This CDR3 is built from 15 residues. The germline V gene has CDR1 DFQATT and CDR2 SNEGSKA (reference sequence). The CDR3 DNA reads TGCAGTGCTAGAGATCCGGCGTTGGACACAGATACGCAGTATTTT. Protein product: CSARDPALDTDTQYF.

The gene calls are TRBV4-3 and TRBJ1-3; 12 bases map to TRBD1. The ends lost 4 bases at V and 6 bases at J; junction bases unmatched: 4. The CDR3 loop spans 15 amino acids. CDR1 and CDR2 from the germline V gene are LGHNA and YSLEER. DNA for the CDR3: TGCGCCAGCAGCCGTGGGACAGGGGGCGAAAACACCATATATTTT. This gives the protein CASSRGTGGENTIYF.

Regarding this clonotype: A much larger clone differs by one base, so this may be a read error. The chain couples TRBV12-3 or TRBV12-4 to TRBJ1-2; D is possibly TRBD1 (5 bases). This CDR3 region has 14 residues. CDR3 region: CVSILTETNYGYTF. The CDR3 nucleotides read TGTGTCAGCATCCTGACAGAAACTAACTATGGCTACACCTTC.

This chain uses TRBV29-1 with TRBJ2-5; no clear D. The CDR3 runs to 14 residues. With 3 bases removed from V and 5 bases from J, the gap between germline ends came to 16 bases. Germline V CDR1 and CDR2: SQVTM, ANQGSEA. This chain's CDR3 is CSVELSGWRETQYF. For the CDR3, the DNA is TGCAGCGTTGAGTTAAGTGGCTGGCGGGAGACCCAGTACTTC.

CDR3 bases: TGTGCCAGCAGTTTATCCTCTTCTAGGCTCCGTCAGCAAGAGACCCAGTACTTC. It encodes CASSLSSSRLRQQETQYF. The rearrangement links TRBV27 to TRBJ2-5; no clear D gene. V was shortened by 0 bases and J by 2 bases, with 19 bases between the two germline ends. CDR3 size: 18 residues. CDR1 and CDR2 from the germline V gene are MNHEY and SMNVEV (reference sequence).

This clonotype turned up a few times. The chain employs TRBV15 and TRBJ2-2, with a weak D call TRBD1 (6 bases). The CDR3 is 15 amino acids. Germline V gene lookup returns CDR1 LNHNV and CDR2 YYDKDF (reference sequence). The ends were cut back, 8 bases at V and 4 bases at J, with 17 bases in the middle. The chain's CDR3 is CATRNQGTLTGELFF. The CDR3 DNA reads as TGTGCCACCCGAAATCAGGGGACCCTCACCGGGGAGCTGTTTTTT. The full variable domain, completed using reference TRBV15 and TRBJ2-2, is DAMVIQNPRYQVTQFGKPVTLSCSQTLNHNVMYWYQQKSSQAPKLLFHYYDKDFNNEADTPDNFQSRRPNTSFCFLDIRSPGLGDTAMYLCATRNQGTLTGELFFGEGSRLTVL.

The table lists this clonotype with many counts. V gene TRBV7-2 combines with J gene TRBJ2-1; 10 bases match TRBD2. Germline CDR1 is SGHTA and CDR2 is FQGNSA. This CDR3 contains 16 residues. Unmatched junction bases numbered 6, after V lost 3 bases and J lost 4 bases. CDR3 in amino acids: CASSFIAGGGYNEQFF. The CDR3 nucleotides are TGTGCCAGCAGCTTTATAGCGGGGGGCGGTTACAATGAGCAGTTCTTC. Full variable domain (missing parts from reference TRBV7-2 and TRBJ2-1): GAGVSQSPSNKVTEKGKDVELRCDPISGHTALYWYRQSLGQGLEFLIYFQGNSAPDKSGLPSDRFSAERTGGSVSTLTIQRTQQEDSAVYLCASSFIAGGGYNEQFFGPGTRLTVL.

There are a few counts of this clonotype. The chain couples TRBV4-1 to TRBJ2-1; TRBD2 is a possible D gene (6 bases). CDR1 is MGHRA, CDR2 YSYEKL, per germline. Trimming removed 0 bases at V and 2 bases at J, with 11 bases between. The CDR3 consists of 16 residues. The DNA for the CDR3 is TGCGCCAGCAGCCAAGATTGGGGGGTAGCCTACAATGAGCAGTTCTTC. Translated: CASSQDWGVAYNEQFF.

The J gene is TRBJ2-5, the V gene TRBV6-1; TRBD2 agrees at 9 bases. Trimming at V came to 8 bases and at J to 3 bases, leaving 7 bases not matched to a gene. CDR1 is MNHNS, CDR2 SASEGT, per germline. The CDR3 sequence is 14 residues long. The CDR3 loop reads CASGTQRGEETQYF. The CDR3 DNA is TGTGCCAGCGGAACCCAGCGGGGGGAAGAGACCCAGTACTTC.

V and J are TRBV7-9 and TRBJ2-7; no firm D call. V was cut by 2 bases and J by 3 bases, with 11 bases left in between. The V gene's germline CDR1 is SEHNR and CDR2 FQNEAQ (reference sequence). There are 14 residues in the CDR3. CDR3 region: CASSLQETVYEQYF. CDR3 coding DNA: TGTGCCAGCAGCTTACAGGAAACCGTCTACGAGCAGTACTTC.

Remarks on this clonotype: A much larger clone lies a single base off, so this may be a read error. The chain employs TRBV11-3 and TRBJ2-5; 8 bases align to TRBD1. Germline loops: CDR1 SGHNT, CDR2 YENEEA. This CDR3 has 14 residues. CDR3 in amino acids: CTSSAGTGKETQYF. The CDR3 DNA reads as TGTACCAGCAGCGCCGGGACAGGTAAAGAGACCCAGTACTTC.

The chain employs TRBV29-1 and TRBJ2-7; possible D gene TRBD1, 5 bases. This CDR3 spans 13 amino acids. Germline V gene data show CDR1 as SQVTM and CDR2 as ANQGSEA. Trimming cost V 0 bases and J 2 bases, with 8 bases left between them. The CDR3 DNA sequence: TGCAGCGTTGAAGAAGACAGCCCCTACGAGCAGTACTTC. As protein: CSVEEDSPYEQYF.

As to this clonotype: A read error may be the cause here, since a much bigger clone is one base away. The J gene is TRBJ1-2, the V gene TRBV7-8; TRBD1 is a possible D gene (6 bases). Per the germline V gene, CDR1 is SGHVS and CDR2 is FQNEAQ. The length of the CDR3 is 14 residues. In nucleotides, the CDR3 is TGTGCCAGCAGCTTAGGGGGACACGGCTATAGCTACACCTTC. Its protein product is CASSLGGHGYSYTF.

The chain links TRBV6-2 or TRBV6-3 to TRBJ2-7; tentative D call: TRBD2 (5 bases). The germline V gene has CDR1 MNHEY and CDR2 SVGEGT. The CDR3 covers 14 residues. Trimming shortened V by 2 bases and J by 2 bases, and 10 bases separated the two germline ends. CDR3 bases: TGTGCCAGCAGTTACGGACTGGGAACCTACGAGCAGTACGTC. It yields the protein CASSYGLGTYEQYV.

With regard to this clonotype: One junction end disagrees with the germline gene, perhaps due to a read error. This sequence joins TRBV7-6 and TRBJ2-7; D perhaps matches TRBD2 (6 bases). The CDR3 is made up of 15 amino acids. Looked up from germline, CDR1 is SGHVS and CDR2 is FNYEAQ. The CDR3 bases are TGTGTCAGCAGCCCTTGGGGGGAGGAGTCCTACGAGCAGTACTTC. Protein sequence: CVSSPWGEESYEQYF.

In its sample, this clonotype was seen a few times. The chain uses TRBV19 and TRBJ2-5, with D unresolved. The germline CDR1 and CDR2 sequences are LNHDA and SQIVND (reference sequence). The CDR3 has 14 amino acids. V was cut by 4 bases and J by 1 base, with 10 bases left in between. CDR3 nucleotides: TGTGCCAGTAGTACGTTATCCCTCCAAGAGACCCAGTACTTC. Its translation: CASSTLSLQETQYF.

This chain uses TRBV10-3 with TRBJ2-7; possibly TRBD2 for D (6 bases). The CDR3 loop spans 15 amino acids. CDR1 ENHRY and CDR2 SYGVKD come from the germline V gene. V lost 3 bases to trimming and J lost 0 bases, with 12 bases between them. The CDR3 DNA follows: TGTGCCATCAGTGAAGTAAGGGGAGGCTCCTACGAGCAGTACGTC. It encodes CAISEVRGGSYEQYV.

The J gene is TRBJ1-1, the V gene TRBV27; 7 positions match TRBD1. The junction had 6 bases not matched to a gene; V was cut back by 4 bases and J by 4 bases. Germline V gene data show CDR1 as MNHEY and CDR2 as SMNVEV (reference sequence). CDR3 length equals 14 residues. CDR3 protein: CASSWDSRGTEAFF. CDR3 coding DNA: TGTGCCAGCAGTTGGGACAGCCGCGGCACTGAAGCTTTCTTT.

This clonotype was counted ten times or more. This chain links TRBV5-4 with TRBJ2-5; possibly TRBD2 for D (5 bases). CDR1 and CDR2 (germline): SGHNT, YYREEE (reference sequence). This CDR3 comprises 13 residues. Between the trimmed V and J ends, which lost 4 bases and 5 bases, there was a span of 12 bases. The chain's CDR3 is CASSPRPGETQYF. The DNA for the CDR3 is TGTGCCAGCAGCCCAAGACCGGGGGAGACCCAGTACTTC.

The CDR3: CASKTGSYEQYV. CDR3 nucleotides: TGTGCCAGCAAGACGGGATCCTACGAGCAGTACGTC. The rearrangement links TRBV6-2 or TRBV6-3 to TRBJ2-7, with TRBD2 as a possible D gene (5 bases). Germline CDR1 and CDR2: MNHEY and SVGEGT. V was cut by 7 bases and J by 1 base, with 8 bases left in between. The CDR3 contains 12 residues.

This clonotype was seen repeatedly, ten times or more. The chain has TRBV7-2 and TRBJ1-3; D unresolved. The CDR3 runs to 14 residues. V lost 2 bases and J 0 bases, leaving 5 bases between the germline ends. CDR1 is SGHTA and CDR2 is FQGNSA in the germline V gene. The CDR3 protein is CASSLYYSGNTIYF. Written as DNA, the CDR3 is TGTGCCAGCAGCTTATACTACTCTGGAAACACCATATATTTT.

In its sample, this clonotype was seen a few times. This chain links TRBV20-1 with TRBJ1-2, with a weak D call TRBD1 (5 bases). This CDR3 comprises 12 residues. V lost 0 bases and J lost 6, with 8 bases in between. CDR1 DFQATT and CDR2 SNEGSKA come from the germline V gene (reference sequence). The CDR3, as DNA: TGCAGTGCTAGAGATCTGGGGGATGGCTACACCTTC. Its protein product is CSARDLGDGYTF.

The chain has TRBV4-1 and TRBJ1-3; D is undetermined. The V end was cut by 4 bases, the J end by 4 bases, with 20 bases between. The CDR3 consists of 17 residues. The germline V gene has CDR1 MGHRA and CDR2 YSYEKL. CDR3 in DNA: TGCGCCAGCAGCCCAGAAGGATGGACGGTACCGGGAAACACCATATATTTT. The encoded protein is CASSPEGWTVPGNTIYF.

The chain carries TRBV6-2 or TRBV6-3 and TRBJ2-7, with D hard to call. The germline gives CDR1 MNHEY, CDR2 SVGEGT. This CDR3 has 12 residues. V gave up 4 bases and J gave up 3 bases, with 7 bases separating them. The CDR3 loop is CASSLNRYEQYV. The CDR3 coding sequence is TGTGCCAGCAGTTTAAATCGCTACGAGCAGTACGTC.

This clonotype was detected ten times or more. In DNA, the CDR3 is TGTGCCAGCAGCTGGAGTCTAGCGGGGGGGCGACCGAGCAATGAGCAGTTCTTC. As protein: CASSWSLAGGRPSNEQFF. The V gene is TRBV7-6, the J gene TRBJ2-1, with 12 bases that match TRBD2. The trim removed 4 bases at V and 6 bases at J, leaving 13 bases unmatched. Germline V lookup: CDR1 SGHVS, CDR2 FNYEAQ. The CDR3 is 18 residues long.

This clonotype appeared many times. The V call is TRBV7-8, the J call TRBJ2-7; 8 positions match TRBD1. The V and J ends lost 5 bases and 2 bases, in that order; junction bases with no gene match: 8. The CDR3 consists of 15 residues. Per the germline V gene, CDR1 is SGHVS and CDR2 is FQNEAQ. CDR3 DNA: TGTGCCAGCAGCCCATGGCAGGGGGCAGCCTACGAGCAGTACTTC. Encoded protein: CASSPWQGAAYEQYF.